This T cell receptor beta chain appears in the sequencing data of a study of CD8 T cells in Susac syndrome. Across the study: At blood draw, Susac syndrome patients were therapy-naive, on corticosteroids, or on intravenous immunoglobulin alone.

As judged by recently defined diagnostic criteria, patients with Susac syndrome had definite or probable disease. V dropped 7 bases and J dropped 4 bases, with 17 bases sitting between them. The CDR3 runs 16 residues. CDR1 MNHNS and CDR2 SASEGT come from the germline V gene. This clonotype was counted only a few times. Its antigen remains unidentified. Study-level findings and limits: The study's TCR sequencing and HLA analysis covered a relatively small number of individuals, and the study acknowledged this.

Random hexamers served to reverse transcribe roughly 0.45 to 1 ug RNA. TCR beta CDR3 was amplified by immunoSEQ covering 54 Vbeta and 13 Jbeta. TCRdb reprocessed the immunoSEQ multiplex PCR reads via MiXCR and lists one record per CDR3 protein. The sample includes roughly 160,000 distinct CDR3 sequences, approximately 95% of them seen just once. J is TRBJ2-6 and V is TRBV6-1; the D gene is possibly TRBD2 (5 bases). The sequenced material came from CD4+ T cells from PBMCs. This TCR was recovered from a human donor with Susac syndrome. The CDR3 nucleotides are TGTGCCAGCAACCCCCTGGGAGTCGACGGGGCCAACGTCCTGACTTTC. This gives the protein CASNPLGVDGANVLTF.